This T cell receptor (beta chain) was sequenced for a study of CD8 T cells in ankylosing spondylitis. Whole-study findings and limits: A motif of eight highly homologous TCR beta variants was seen as apparently characteristic of ankylosing spondylitis blood.

Quantitative 5'-RACE was performed with molecular barcodes, and it yielded the TCR beta libraries. TCRdb fed the 5' RACE reads into MiXCR, producing one record per CDR3 protein. The sample contains about 220,000 distinct CDR3 sequences, about a quarter of which appear only once. This clonotype was observed many times. Antigen: not known. Trimming removed 0 bases at V and 2 bases at J, with 10 bases between. The germline gives CDR1 LGHDT, CDR2 YNNKEL (reference sequence). The CDR3 consists of 15 residues. V and J are TRBV3-1 and TRBJ2-5, with D possibly TRBD1 on 6 matching bases. The source material was blood, either unsorted or a sorted T cell fraction (not recorded which). The TCR was taken from a male donor with ankylosing spondylitis or in good health (not recorded which). The CDR3 nucleotides are TGTGCCAGCAGCCAAGATGTAGGACAGCAAGAGACCCAGTACTTC. Protein: CASSQDVGQQETQYF.